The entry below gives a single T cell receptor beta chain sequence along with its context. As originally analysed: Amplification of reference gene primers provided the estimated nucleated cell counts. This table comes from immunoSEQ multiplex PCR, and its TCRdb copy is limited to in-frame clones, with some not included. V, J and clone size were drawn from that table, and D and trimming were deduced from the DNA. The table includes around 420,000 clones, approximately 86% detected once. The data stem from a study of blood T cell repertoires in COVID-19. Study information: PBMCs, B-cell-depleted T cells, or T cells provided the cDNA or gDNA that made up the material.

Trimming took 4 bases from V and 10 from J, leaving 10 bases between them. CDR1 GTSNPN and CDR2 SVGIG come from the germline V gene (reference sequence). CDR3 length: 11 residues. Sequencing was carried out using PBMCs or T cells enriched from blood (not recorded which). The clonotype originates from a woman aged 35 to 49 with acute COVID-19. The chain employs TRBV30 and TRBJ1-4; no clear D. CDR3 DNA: TGTGCCTGGACTCTATCGGGAAAACTGTTTTTT. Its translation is CAWTLSGKLFF.